This T cell receptor beta chain was identified during a study of cytomegalovirus exposure and HLA in healthy donors. Study findings and constraints: Later work showed greater clonal expansion in HLA-associated TCR beta chains than in equally common others. In a later analysis, across HLA loci, associated TCR counts were highest for DRB1, lowest for HLA-C. The CMV antigen specificity of three CMV-associated chains was confirmed through in vitro analysis.

Use of 60 Vbeta and 13 Jbeta primers characterized the PCR. Method: immunoSEQ multiplex PCR; TCRdb's copy keeps in-frame clones and lacks some. Of 100,000 to 150,000 clones listed, around 80% were seen once; the top ten hold around 3%. Turning to this clone: Its antigen is still unknown.

This CDR3 comprises 16 residues. Germline V gene sequence: CDR1 LGHNA, CDR2 YSLEER. The V and J ends lost 3 bases and 1 base respectively, with 10 bases between them. Sequencing input: PBMCs. The chain combines TRBV4-3 with TRBJ2-6, with D perhaps matching TRBD2 (5 bases). This sequence was found in a boy under 10 years old in good health and CMV-seronegative. The CDR3 region is CASSHFSGSGANVLTF. The CDR3 nucleotides read TGCGCCAGCAGCCACTTCTCGGGGTCTGGGGCCAACGTCCTGACTTTC.